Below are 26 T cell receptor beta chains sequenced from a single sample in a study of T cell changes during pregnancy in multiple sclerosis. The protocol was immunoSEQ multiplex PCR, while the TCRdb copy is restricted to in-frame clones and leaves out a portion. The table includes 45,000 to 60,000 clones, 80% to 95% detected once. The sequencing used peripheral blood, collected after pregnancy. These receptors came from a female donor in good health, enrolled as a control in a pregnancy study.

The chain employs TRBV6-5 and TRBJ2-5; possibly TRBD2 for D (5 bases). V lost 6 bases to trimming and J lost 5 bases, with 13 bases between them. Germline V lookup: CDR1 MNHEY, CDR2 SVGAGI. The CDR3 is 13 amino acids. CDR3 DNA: TGTGCCAGCAGACCCCGGCGGGCGGAGACCCAGTACTTC. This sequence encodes CASRPRRAETQYF.

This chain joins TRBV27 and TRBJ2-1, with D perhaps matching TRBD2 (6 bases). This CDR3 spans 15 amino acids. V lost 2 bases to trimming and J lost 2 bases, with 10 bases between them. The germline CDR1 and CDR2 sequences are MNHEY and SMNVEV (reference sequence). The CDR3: CASSLGRTTYNEQFF. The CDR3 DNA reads TGTGCCAGCAGTTTAGGGAGGACTACCTACAATGAGCAGTTCTTC.

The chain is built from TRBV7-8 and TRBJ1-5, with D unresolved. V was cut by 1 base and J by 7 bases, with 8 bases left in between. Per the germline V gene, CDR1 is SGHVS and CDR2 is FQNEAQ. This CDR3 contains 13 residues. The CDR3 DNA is TGTGCCAGCAGCTTAGTTAGGGAGCAGCCCCAGCATTTT. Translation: CASSLVREQPQHF.

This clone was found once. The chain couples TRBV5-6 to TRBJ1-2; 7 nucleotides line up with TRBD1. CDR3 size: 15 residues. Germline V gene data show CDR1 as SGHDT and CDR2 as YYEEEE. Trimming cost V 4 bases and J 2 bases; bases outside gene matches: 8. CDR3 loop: CASSLPTGANYGYTF. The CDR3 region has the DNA TGTGCCAGCAGCCTACCTACAGGGGCAAACTATGGCTACACCTTC.

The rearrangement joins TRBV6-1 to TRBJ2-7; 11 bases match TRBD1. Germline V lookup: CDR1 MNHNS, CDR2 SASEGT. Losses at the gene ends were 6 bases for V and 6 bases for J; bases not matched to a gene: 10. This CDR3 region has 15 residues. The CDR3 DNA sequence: TGTGCCAGCAGGCAAGGACAGGGGGCTGTATTCGAGCAGTACTTC. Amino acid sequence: CASRQGQGAVFEQYF.

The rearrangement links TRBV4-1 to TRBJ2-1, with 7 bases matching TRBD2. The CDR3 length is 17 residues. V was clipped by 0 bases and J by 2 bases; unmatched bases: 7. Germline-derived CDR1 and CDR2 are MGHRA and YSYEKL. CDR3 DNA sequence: TGCGCCAGCAGCCAAGACTCGTCAGCGGGGCCCTACAATGAGCAGTTCTTC. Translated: CASSQDSSAGPYNEQFF.

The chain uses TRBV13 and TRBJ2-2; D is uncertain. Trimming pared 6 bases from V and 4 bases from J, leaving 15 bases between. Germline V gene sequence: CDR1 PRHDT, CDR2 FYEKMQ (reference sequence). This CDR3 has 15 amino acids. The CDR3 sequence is CASSKVRQFTGELFF. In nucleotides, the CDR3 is TGTGCCAGCAGTAAAGTGCGTCAATTCACCGGGGAGCTGTTTTTT.

The CDR3: CASSFGGGRVAETQYF. CDR3 DNA: TGTGCCAGCAGTTTTGGCGGGGGAAGGGTTGCAGAGACCCAGTACTTC. The chain carries TRBV27 and TRBJ2-5, with 7 bases that match TRBD2. The CDR3 is made up of 16 amino acids. V shed 3 bases and J 4 bases; nucleotides not matched to a gene: 11. The germline V gene has CDR1 MNHEY and CDR2 SMNVEV (reference sequence).

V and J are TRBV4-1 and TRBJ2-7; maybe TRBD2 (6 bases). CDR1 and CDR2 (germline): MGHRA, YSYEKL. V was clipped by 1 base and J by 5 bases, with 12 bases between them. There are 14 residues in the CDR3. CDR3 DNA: TGCGCCAGCAGCCAAGGAGAAGGAGGGAACGAGCAGTACTTC. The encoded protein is CASSQGEGGNEQYF.

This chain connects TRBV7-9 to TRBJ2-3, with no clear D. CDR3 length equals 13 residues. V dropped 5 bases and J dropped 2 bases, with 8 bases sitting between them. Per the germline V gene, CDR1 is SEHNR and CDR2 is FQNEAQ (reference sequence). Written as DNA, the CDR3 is TGTGCCAGCAGCCAACCTAACACAGATACGCAGTATTTT. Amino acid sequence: CASSQPNTDTQYF.

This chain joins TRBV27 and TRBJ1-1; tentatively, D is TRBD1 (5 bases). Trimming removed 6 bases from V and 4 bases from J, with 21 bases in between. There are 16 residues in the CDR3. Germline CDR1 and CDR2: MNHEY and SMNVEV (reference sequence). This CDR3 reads CASRSLVGAVGTEAFF. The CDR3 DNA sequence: TGTGCCAGCAGGAGCTTAGTAGGGGCGGTGGGCACTGAAGCTTTCTTT.

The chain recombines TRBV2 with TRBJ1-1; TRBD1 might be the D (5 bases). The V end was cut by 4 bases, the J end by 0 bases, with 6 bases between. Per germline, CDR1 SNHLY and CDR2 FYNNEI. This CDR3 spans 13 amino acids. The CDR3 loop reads CASSAGLNTEAFF. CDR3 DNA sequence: TGTGCCAGCAGTGCAGGGTTGAACACTGAAGCTTTCTTT. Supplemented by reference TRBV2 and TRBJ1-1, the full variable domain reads EPEVTQTPSHQVTQMGQEVILRCVPISNHLYFYWYRQILGQKVEFLVSFYNNEISEKSEIFDDQFSVERPDGSNFTLKIRSTKLEDSAMYFCASSAGLNTEAFFGQGTRLTVV.

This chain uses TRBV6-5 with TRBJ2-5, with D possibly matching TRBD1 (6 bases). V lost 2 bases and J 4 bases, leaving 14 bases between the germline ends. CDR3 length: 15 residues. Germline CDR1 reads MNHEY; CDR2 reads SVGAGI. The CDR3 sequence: CASSYDSVRGETQYF. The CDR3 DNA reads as TGTGCCAGCAGTTACGACTCCGTCAGGGGAGAGACCCAGTACTTC.

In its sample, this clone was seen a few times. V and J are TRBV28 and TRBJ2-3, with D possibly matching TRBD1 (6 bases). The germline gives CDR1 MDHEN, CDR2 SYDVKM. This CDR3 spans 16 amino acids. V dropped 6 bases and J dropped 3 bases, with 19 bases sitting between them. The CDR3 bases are TGTGCCAGCAGCCCCTGGAGCGGTAGGGGGACAGATACGCAGTATTTT. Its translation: CASSPWSGRGTDTQYF.

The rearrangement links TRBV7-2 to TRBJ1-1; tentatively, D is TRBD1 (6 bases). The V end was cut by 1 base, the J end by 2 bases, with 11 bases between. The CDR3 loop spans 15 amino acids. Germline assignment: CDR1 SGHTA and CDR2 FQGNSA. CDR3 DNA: TGTGCCAGCAGCTTAGGGGGGCGCATAAACACTGAAGCTTTCTTT. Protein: CASSLGGRINTEAFF. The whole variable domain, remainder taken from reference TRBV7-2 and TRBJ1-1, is GAGVSQSPSNKVTEKGKDVELRCDPISGHTALYWYRQSLGQGLEFLIYFQGNSAPDKSGLPSDRFSAERTGGSVSTLTIQRTQQEDSAVYLCASSLGGRINTEAFFGQGTRLTVV.

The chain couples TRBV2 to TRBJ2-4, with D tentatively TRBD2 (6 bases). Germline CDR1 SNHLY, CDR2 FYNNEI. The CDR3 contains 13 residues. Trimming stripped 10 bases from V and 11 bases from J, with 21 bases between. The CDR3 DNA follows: TGTGCCACCCGGCCGGGGGACCCGTTAGTTCAGTACTTC. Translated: CATRPGDPLVQYF.

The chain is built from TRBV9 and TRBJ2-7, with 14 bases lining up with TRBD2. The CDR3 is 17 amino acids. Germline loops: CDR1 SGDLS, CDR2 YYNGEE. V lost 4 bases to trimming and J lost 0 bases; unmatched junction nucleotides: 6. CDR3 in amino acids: CASSSGTSGRSSYEQYF. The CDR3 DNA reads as TGTGCCAGCAGCTCCGGGACTAGCGGGAGAAGCTCCTACGAGCAGTACTTC. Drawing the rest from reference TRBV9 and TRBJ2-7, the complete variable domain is DSGVTQTPKHLITATGQRVTLRCSPRSGDLSVYWYQQSLDQGLQFLIQYYNGEERAKGNILERFSAQQFPDLHSELNLSSLELGDSALYFCASSSGTSGRSSYEQYFGPGTRLTVT.

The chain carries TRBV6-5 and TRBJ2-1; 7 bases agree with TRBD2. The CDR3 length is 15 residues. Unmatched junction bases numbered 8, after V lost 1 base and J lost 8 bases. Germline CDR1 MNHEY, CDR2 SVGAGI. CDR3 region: CASSYWLGAGDEQFF. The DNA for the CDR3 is TGTGCCAGCAGTTACTGGCTCGGTGCGGGGGATGAGCAGTTCTTC.

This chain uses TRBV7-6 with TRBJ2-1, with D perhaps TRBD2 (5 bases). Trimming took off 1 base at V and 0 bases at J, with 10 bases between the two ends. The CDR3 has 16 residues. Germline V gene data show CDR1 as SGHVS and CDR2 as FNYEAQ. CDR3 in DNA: TGTGCCAGCAGCTTAGAACTAGGGAGCTCCTACAATGAGCAGTTCTTC. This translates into CASSLELGSSYNEQFF. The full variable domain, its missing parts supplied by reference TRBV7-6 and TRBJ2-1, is GAGVSQSPRYKVTKRGQDVALRCDPISGHVSLYWYRQALGQGPEFLTYFNYEAQQDKSGLPNDRFSAERPEGSISTLTIQRTEQRDSAMYRCASSLELGSSYNEQFFGPGTRLTVL.

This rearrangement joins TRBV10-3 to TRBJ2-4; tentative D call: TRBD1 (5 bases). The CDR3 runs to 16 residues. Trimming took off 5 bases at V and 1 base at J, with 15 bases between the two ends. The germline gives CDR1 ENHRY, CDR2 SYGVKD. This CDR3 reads CAISPGADYAKNIQYF. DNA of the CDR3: TGTGCCATCAGTCCTGGGGCAGATTATGCCAAAAACATTCAGTACTTC.

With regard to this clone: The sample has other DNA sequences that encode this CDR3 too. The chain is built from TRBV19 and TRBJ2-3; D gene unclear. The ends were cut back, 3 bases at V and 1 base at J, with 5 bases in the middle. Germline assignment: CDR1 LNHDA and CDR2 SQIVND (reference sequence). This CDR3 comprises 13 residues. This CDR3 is CASSMSGTDTQYF. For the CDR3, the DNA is TGTGCCAGTAGTATGTCCGGCACAGATACGCAGTATTTT.

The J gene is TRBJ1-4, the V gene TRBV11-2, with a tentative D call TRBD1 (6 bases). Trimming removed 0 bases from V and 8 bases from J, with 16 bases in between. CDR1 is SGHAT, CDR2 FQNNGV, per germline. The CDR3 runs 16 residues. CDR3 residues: CASSLEWGGHKEKLFF. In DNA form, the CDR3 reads TGTGCCAGCAGCTTAGAATGGGGGGGGCACAAAGAAAAACTGTTTTTT. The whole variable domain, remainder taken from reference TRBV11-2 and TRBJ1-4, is EAGVAQSPRYKIIEKRQSVAFWCNPISGHATLYWYQQILGQGPKLLIQFQNNGVVDDSQLPKDRFSAERLKGVDSTLKIQPAKLEDSAVYLCASSLEWGGHKEKLFFGSGTQLSVL.

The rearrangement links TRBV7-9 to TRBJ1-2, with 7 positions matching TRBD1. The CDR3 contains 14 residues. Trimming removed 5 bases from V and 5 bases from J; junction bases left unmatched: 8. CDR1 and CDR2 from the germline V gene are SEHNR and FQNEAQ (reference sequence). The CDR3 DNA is TGTGCCAGCAGCGCCAGGGGGAGTGGTTATGGCTACACCTTC. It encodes CASSARGSGYGYTF.

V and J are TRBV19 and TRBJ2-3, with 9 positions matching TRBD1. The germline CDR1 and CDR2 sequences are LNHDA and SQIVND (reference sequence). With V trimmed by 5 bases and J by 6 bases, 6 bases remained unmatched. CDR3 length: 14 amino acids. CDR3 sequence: CASSETDRGDTQYF. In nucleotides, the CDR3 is TGTGCCAGTAGTGAAACAGACAGGGGGGATACGCAGTATTTT. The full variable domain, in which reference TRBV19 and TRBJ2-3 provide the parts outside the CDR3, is DGGITQSPKYLFRKEGQNVTLSCEQNLNHDAMYWYRQDPGQGLRLIYYSQIVNDFQKGDIAEGYSVSREKKESFPLTVTSAQKNPTAFYLCASSETDRGDTQYFGPGTRLTVL.

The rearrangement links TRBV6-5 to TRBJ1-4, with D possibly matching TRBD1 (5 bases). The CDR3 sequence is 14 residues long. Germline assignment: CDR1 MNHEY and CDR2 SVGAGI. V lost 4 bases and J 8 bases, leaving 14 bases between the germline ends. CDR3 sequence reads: CASSFQGGLEKLFF. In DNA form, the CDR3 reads TGTGCCAGCAGTTTTCAGGGTGGTTTAGAAAAACTGTTTTTT.

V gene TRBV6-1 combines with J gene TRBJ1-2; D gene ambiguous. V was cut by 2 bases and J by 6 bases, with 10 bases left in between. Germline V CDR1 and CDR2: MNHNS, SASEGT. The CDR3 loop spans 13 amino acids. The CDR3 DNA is TGTGCCAGCAGTGAACGTCCCCTCGATGGCTACACCTTC. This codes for CASSERPLDGYTF.